This T cell receptor beta chain was recorded in a study of T cell repertoires in cytomegalovirus infection. Study details: Indications came from public TCR beta signatures; they pointed to CMV infection and to a matching HLA type. Regarding the study as a whole: There were HLA-C-restricted CMV-specific TCR beta clonotypes dominating the ex vivo response. Individuals carrying CMV plus the relevant HLA were identified by cumulative frequency of public TCR beta families.

Germline V gene data show CDR1 as SQVTM and CDR2 as ANQGSEA. This CDR3 is built from 13 residues. V was clipped by 3 bases and J by 5 bases; unmatched bases: 7. TCRdb reprocessed the reads via MiXCR and lists one record per CDR3 protein. Here the sample spans some 680,000 distinct CDR3 sequences, 35% being singletons. A remark on this clonotype: The antigen is unknown.

The chain employs TRBV29-1 and TRBJ2-7; 7 nucleotides match TRBD1. The receptor was derived from a human donor in good health (CMV status not recorded). Some clones in this sample may be carry-over from other donors' samples. Material: PBMCs. The CDR3 spells CSVDTVGGHEQYF. In DNA form, the CDR3 reads TGCAGCGTTGATACGGTAGGGGGCCACGAGCAGTACTTC.